Listed here are 21 T cell receptor beta chains from one sample, sequenced in a study of T cells in Graves' hyperthyroidism and ophthalmopathy. Amplified TCR beta CDR3 regions derived from RNA transcripts. Initially, a first-round RT-PCR of the TCR CDR3 employed the HTBI primer set. TCRdb recomputed calls from the multiplex PCR reads with MiXCR, one row per CDR3 protein. The table shows about 270,000 distinct CDR3 sequences, with about 20% occurring only once. Source material: blood. Receptors were obtained from a man younger than 40 with Graves' ophthalmopathy.

This clonotype was seen a handful of times. The V and J genes are TRBV5-6 and TRBJ2-2; 7 bases map to TRBD2. Germline CDR1 SGHDT, CDR2 YYEEEE. This CDR3 contains 16 residues. Trimming cost V 4 bases and J 1 base; bases outside gene matches: 7. CDR3: CASSPLWGGNTGELFF. As DNA, the CDR3 is TGTGCCAGCAGCCCCCTCTGGGGGGGGAACACCGGGGAGCTGTTTTTT.

The rearrangement joins TRBV7-9 to TRBJ2-2; TRBD2 might be the D (6 bases). This CDR3 is 15 amino acids long. Germline assignment: CDR1 SEHNR and CDR2 FQNEAQ (reference sequence). Trimming pared 5 bases from V and 6 bases from J, leaving 16 bases between. In DNA, the CDR3 is TGTGCCAGCAGCATACAAACGAGACTAGCCGGGGAGCTGTTTTTT. It yields the protein CASSIQTRLAGELFF.

This chain links TRBV6-1 with TRBJ2-5; either TRBD1 or TRBD2 may supply D (5 bases each). With 4 bases removed from V and 2 bases from J, the gap between germline ends came to 11 bases. Germline assignment: CDR1 MNHNS and CDR2 SASEGT. The CDR3 runs to 14 residues. CDR3 in amino acids: CASSGGTDQETQYF. CDR3 nucleotides: TGTGCCAGCAGTGGTGGGACGGATCAAGAGACCCAGTACTTC.

The rearrangement links TRBV6-1 to TRBJ1-2; 7 bases map to TRBD1. CDR1 is MNHNS and CDR2 is SASEGT in the germline V gene. The CDR3 has 17 residues. V gave up 5 bases and J gave up 3 bases; unmatched junction bases: 15. The CDR3 is CASSSRRGGAIDYGYTF. CDR3 nucleotides: TGTGCCAGCAGTTCCCGCAGGGGGGGCGCGATTGACTATGGCTACACCTTC.

This clonotype showed up many times. The chain recombines TRBV2 with TRBJ2-7, with 7 bases identical to TRBD1. Trimming at V came to 8 bases and at J to 7 bases, leaving 8 bases not matched to a gene. Per germline, CDR1 SNHLY and CDR2 FYNNEI. The CDR3 is 12 amino acids. The CDR3 loop is CASGRQGGEQYF. Here the CDR3 DNA reads TGTGCCAGCGGAAGACAGGGCGGAGAGCAGTACTTC.

J is TRBJ2-5 and V is TRBV6-1; TRBD1 aligns across 9 bases. Germline V gives CDR1 MNHNS, CDR2 SASEGT. The CDR3 has 16 amino acids. V was clipped by 4 bases and J by 2 bases; unmatched bases: 8. CDR3 in amino acids: CASSAAGTGYQETQYF. The CDR3 DNA sequence: TGTGCCAGCAGTGCCGCCGGGACAGGGTATCAAGAGACCCAGTACTTC.

This clonotype was detected only once. The rearrangement uses TRBV7-9 and TRBJ2-7; D ambiguous. With 1 base removed from V and 0 bases from J, the gap between germline ends came to 7 bases. The CDR3 covers 14 residues. Per the germline V gene, CDR1 is SEHNR and CDR2 is FQNEAQ (reference sequence). CDR3 bases: TGTGCCAGCAGCTTAGACCTCCGCTCCTACGAGCAGTACTTC. It codes for CASSLDLRSYEQYF.

V and J are TRBV7-8 and TRBJ2-2; D call uncertain. The germline V gene encodes CDR1 SGHVS and CDR2 FQNEAQ. The CDR3 consists of 14 residues. V lost 3 bases to trimming and J lost 4 bases, with 9 bases between them. CDR3 sequence (DNA): TGTGCCAGCAGCTTCGCGCGGCGCACCGGGGAGCTGTTTTTT. It encodes CASSFARRTGELFF. Filled out from reference TRBV7-8 and TRBJ2-2, the complete variable domain reads GAGVSQSPRYKVAKRGQDVALRCDPISGHVSLFWYQQALGQGPEFLTYFQNEAQLDKSGLPSDRFFAERPEGSVSTLKIQRTQQEDSAVYLCASSFARRTGELFFGEGSRLTVL.

The rearrangement uses TRBV10-3 and TRBJ2-3; no firm D call. This CDR3 region has 11 residues. Germline V gene data show CDR1 as ENHRY and CDR2 as SYGVKD. Trimming pared 8 bases from V and 1 base from J, leaving 4 bases between. The CDR3 spells CAIGRTDTQYF. The CDR3 region has the DNA TGTGCCATCGGACGCACAGATACGCAGTATTTT.

This chain uses TRBV3-1 with TRBJ2-3; D unresolved. Trimming removed 1 base at V and 9 bases at J, with 5 bases between. Germline assignment: CDR1 LGHDT and CDR2 YNNKEL (reference sequence). The CDR3 loop spans 11 amino acids. The DNA for the CDR3 is TGTGCCAGCAGCCAAGGTAACACGCAGTATTTT. Translated, it gives CASSQGNTQYF.

This clonotype was seen a few times. This rearrangement joins TRBV7-9 to TRBJ1-1, with a possible D match to TRBD1 (5 bases). The germline gives CDR1 SEHNR, CDR2 FQNEAQ (reference sequence). V was clipped by 4 bases and J by 0 bases, with 15 bases between them. The length of the CDR3 is 16 residues. CDR3 sequence: CASSSGAENMNTEAFF. The CDR3 nucleotides read TGTGCCAGCAGCTCCGGGGCCGAAAACATGAACACTGAAGCTTTCTTT.

This clonotype has more than one count but fewer than ten. This rearrangement joins TRBV11-1 to TRBJ2-2, with 9 bases that match TRBD2. Per the germline V gene, CDR1 is SGHAT and CDR2 is FQDESV (reference sequence). Losses at the gene ends were 1 base for V and 6 bases for J; bases not matched to a gene: 6. The CDR3 spans 16 residues. In DNA, the CDR3 is TGTGCCAGCAGCTTAGGGCGGGAGGGCCCTTCCGGGGAGCTGTTTTTT. Translating it yields CASSLGREGPSGELFF.

This clonotype has more than one count but fewer than ten. J is TRBJ2-7 and V is TRBV15, with a tentative D call TRBD1 (5 bases). CDR1 is LNHNV and CDR2 is YYDKDF in the germline V gene (reference sequence). This CDR3 is 14 amino acids long. Trimming stripped 0 bases from V and 2 bases from J, with 8 bases between. The CDR3 sequence is CATSRDGATYEQYF. CDR3 in DNA: TGTGCCACCAGCAGAGATGGGGCGACCTACGAGCAGTACTTC.

The chain is built from TRBV7-2 and TRBJ2-3; the D gene is possibly TRBD2 (6 bases). This CDR3 comprises 13 residues. Between the trimmed V and J ends, which lost 1 base and 5 bases, there was a span of 7 bases. Germline assignment: CDR1 SGHTA and CDR2 FQGNSA. Here the CDR3 DNA reads TGTGCCAGCAGCTTAGTGGGGGGAGATACGCAGTATTTT. This encodes CASSLVGGDTQYF.

Many counts were recorded for this clonotype. The rearrangement joins TRBV5-1 to TRBJ2-7; 7 bases line up with TRBD1. CDR1 and CDR2 from the germline V gene are SGHRS and YFSETQ. This CDR3 spans 16 amino acids. V dropped 0 bases and J dropped 3; count of bases not matched to a gene: 9. For the CDR3, the DNA is TGCGCCAGCAGCTTGGCAAGCAGGGGGACCCTCTACGAGCAGTACTTC. Protein: CASSLASRGTLYEQYF.

Ten or more counts support this clonotype. V is TRBV3-1 and J is TRBJ2-1; the D is unclear. Germline-derived CDR1 and CDR2 are LGHDT and YNNKEL (reference sequence). Trimming cost V 7 bases and J 0 bases, with 28 bases left between them. This CDR3 contains 20 residues. This CDR3 reads CASTPVGSSVRTGSYNEQFF. The CDR3 DNA sequence: TGTGCCAGCACCCCCGTTGGCTCCAGCGTGAGGACCGGCTCCTACAATGAGCAGTTCTTC.

This clonotype was detected many times. V usage is TRBV2 and J usage is TRBJ2-1; 8 bases line up with TRBD2. Germline V gene data show CDR1 as SNHLY and CDR2 as FYNNEI. This CDR3 region has 16 residues. V shed 5 bases and J 9 bases; nucleotides not matched to a gene: 15. CDR3 nucleotide sequence: TGTGCCAGCAGTACCCCCGGGACTAGAGCCAGGGGTGAGCAGTTCTTC. As protein: CASSTPGTRARGEQFF.

This clonotype was observed at least ten times. The genes are TRBV27 and TRBJ2-3; D is undetermined. The CDR3 runs to 13 residues. Germline CDR1 reads MNHEY; CDR2 reads SMNVEV (reference sequence). Trimming cost V 5 bases and J 3 bases, with 9 bases left between them. CDR3 region: CASSPDETDTQYF. The CDR3 DNA reads TGTGCCAGCAGTCCGGACGAGACAGATACGCAGTATTTT.

This clonotype appeared once. This sequence joins TRBV6-1 and TRBJ1-2, with D maybe TRBD1 (5 bases). The germline V gene encodes CDR1 MNHNS and CDR2 SASEGT. The V end lost 5 bases, the J end lost 4 bases, and 14 bases lay between the germline ends. The CDR3 sequence is 14 residues long. The CDR3 loop is CASSPPGRVYGYTF. In nucleotides, the CDR3 is TGTGCCAGCAGTCCTCCGGGACGGGTCTATGGCTACACCTTC.

There are a few counts of this clonotype. The gene calls are TRBV27 and TRBJ2-7; D is perhaps TRBD2 (6 bases). V lost 5 bases to trimming and J lost 3 bases, with 14 bases between them. CDR1 is MNHEY, CDR2 SMNVEV, per germline (reference sequence). The CDR3 extends over 14 amino acids. The CDR3 region is CASSPPGELYEQYF. CDR3 nucleotides: TGTGCCAGCAGTCCGCCGGGAGAGCTCTACGAGCAGTACTTC.

This clonotype was counted a few times. The chain recombines TRBV7-9 with TRBJ2-1; 8 bases line up with TRBD2. CDR1 and CDR2 (germline): SEHNR, FQNEAQ (reference sequence). The length of the CDR3 is 19 residues. J gave up 4 bases and V 0 bases, and 14 bases lay outside the gene matches. Here the CDR3 reads CASSLASGSVSGVYNEQFF. The CDR3 region has the DNA TGTGCCAGCAGCTTAGCCAGCGGGAGTGTTTCGGGGGTATACAATGAGCAGTTCTTC.